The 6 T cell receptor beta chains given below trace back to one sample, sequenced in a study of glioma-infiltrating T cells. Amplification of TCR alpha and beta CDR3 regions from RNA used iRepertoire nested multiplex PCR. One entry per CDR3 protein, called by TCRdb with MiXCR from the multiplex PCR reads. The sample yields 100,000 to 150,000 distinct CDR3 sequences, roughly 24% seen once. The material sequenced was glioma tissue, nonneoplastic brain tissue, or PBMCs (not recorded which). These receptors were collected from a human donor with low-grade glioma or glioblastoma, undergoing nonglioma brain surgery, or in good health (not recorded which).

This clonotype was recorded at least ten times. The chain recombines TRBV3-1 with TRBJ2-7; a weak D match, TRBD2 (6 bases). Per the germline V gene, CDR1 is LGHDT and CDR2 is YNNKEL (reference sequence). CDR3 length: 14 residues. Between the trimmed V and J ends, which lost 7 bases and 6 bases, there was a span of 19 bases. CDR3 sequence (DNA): TGTGCCAGCACCAGAGACGGGACTTTCGGCGAGCAGTACTTC. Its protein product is CASTRDGTFGEQYF.

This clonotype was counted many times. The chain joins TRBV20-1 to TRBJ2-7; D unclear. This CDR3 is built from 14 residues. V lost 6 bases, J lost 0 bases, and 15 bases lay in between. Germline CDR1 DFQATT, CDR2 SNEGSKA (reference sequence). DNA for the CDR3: TGCAGTGCGAATCCGAGCGAGAACTCCTACGAGCAGTACTTC. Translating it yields CSANPSENSYEQYF.

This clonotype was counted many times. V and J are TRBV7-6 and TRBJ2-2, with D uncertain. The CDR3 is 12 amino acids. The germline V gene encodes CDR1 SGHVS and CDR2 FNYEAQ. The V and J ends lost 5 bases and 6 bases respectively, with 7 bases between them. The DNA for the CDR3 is TGTGCCAGCAGCATCGGACCCGGGGAGCTGTTTTTT. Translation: CASSIGPGELFF.

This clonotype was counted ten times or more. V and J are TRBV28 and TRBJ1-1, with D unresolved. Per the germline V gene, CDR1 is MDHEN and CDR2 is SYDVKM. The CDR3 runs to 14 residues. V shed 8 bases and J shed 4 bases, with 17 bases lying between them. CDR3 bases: TGTGCCAGCTTCCCCGGGCTGGCGGGCACTGAAGCTTTCTTT. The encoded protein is CASFPGLAGTEAFF.

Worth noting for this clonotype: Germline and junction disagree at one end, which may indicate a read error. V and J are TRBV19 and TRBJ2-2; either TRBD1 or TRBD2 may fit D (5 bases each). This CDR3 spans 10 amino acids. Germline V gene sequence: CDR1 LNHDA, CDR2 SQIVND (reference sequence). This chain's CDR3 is CAVGTGELSF. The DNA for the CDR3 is TGTGCAGTGGGGACCGGGGAGCTGTCTTTT.

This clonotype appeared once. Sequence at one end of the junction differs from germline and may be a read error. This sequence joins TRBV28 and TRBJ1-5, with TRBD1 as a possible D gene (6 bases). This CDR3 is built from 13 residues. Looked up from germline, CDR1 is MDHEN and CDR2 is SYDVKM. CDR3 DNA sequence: TGTGCCAGCAGTTTTATTGGGACAAGGCTATCGAATTTT. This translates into CASSFIGTRLSNF.